A selection of T cell receptor beta chains follows, all from one sample in a study of blood T cell repertoires in COVID-19. Only in-frame clones appear in the TCRdb table, and some are missing; sequencing was by immunoSEQ multiplex PCR. The data hold around 160,000 clones, with 75% to 90% observed a single time. What was sequenced was peripheral blood. These receptors all come from a woman aged 55-69 years with COVID-19, enrolled during active disease. Both conserved end residues are part of each CDR3. The order of the fields is D gene, J gene, clone size, V gene, CDR3 DNA, CDR3 protein. The D gene is left open where the match is weak. Size is omitted from some rows. Given values are once, few, many or a class for expanded clones.

d_gene: TRBD2
j_gene: TRBJ2-2
abundance: -
v_gene: TRBV27
CDR3nt: TGTGCCAGCTCATGGGGGGGTAAAAACACCGGGGAGCTGTTTTTT
CDR3aa: CASSWGGKNTGELFF

d_gene: -
j_gene: TRBJ2-7
abundance: -
v_gene: TRBV7-9
CDR3nt: TGTGCCAGCAGCTTACGGACAGACACCTACGAGCAGTACTTC
CDR3aa: CASSLRTDTYEQYF

d_gene: -
j_gene: TRBJ2-7
abundance: -
v_gene: TRBV11-2
CDR3nt: TGTGCCAGCAGCCCCGGTTCGCTCTCGGACGAGCAGTACTTC
CDR3aa: CASSPGSLSDEQYF

d_gene: -
j_gene: TRBJ1-1
abundance: once
v_gene: TRBV27
CDR3nt: TGTGCCAGCAGTTTCGGGGGTCGGACTGAAGCTTTCTTT
CDR3aa: CASSFGGRTEAFF

d_gene: TRBD1
j_gene: TRBJ2-2
abundance: -
v_gene: TRBV19
CDR3nt: TGTGCCAGTAGTCCCACCTCCGGGACAGGGGCGACCGGGGAGCTGTTTTTT
CDR3aa: CASSPTSGTGATGELFF

d_gene: TRBD2
j_gene: TRBJ2-3
abundance: many
v_gene: TRBV2
CDR3nt: TGTGCCAGCAGTGGAGGACTAGCGGGGGGGCCGACCTCCAACACAGATACGCAGTATTTT
CDR3aa: CASSGGLAGGPTSNTDTQYF

d_gene: TRBD1
j_gene: TRBJ1-3
abundance: -
v_gene: TRBV30
CDR3nt: TGTGCCTGGAGTGCGGACAGGGGCTCTGGAAACACCATATATTTT
CDR3aa: CAWSADRGSGNTIYF

d_gene: -
j_gene: TRBJ1-3
abundance: -
v_gene: TRBV11-2
CDR3nt: TGTGCCAGCAGCTCACTCTCTGGAAACACCATATATTTT
CDR3aa: CASSSLSGNTIYF

d_gene: -
j_gene: TRBJ2-5
abundance: -
v_gene: TRBV5-1
CDR3nt: TGCGCCAGCAGCTTCCTCAGCCCCGGGGAAGAGACCCAGTACTTC
CDR3aa: CASSFLSPGEETQYF

d_gene: -
j_gene: TRBJ1-3
abundance: few
v_gene: TRBV12-3/TRBV12-4
CDR3nt: TGTGCCAGCAGTTCCTCCTCTGGAAACACCATATATTTT
CDR3aa: CASSSSSGNTIYF

d_gene: TRBD1
j_gene: TRBJ1-2
abundance: -
v_gene: TRBV4-1
CDR3nt: TGCGCCAGCAGCCGAGGAACAGGGGGAACAAACTATGGCTACACCTTC
CDR3aa: CASSRGTGGTNYGYTF

d_gene: TRBD2
j_gene: TRBJ2-7
abundance: large
v_gene: TRBV13
CDR3nt: TGTGCCAGCAGCTCCCGCGGGGGGGAGTCCTACGAGCAGTACTTC
CDR3aa: CASSSRGGESYEQYF